The 2 T cell receptor beta chains reported below all come from one sample, sequenced in a study of blood T cell repertoires in COVID-19. Data came from immunoSEQ multiplex PCR; TCRdb stores just in-frame clones and leaves some out. The table includes about 240,000 clones, about 87% detected once. The sequenced sample was peripheral blood. These receptors were taken from a woman in her sixties or seventies with active or convalescent COVID-19.

This sequence joins TRBV5-1 and TRBJ2-7, with D perhaps matching TRBD2 (5 bases). This CDR3 region has 14 residues. CDR1 is SGHRS, CDR2 YFSETQ, per germline. V dropped 5 bases and J dropped 0 bases, with 12 bases sitting between them. CDR3 in amino acids: CASRPGVTSYEQYF. DNA of the CDR3: TGCGCCAGCAGGCCCGGGGTCACCTCCTACGAGCAGTACTTC.

The J gene is TRBJ2-3, the V gene TRBV24-1; a possible D gene is TRBD1 (6 bases). Germline loops: CDR1 KGHDR, CDR2 SFDVKD. V dropped 5 bases and J dropped 4 bases, with 15 bases sitting between them. This CDR3 has 15 residues. CDR3 region: CATSGQGMFPDTQYF. Written as DNA, the CDR3 is TGTGCCACCAGTGGCCAGGGGATGTTTCCAGATACGCAGTATTTT.